This TCR beta chain is from a study of T cell responses to AZD1222 COVID-19 vaccine. Study context: Pooling of second doses given at about 4 or about 12 weeks was done.

Clones were read by immunoSEQ multiplex PCR, and TCRdb kept only the in-frame ones, dropping some. Of more than 250,000 clones listed, 85% to 95% are singletons. In germline, CDR1 is SNHLY, CDR2 FYNNEI. V lost 6 bases and J lost 2; bases outside the gene matches: 5. The CDR3 spans 15 residues. The V and J genes are TRBV2 and TRBJ1-2, with 11 bases that match TRBD1. The TCR was taken from an adult in good health. Source: peripheral blood, taken on day 0 of AZD1222 vaccination. For the CDR3, the DNA is TGTGCCAGCAGCGACAGGACAGGGGGCAACTATGGCTACACCTTC. The encoded protein is CASSDRTGGNYGYTF.